The clone carrying this T cell receptor beta chain has ten or more counts. The data derive from a study of CD8 T cells in ankylosing spondylitis. Library preparation for TCR beta used quantitative 5'-RACE with molecular barcodes. TCRdb recomputed calls from the 5' RACE reads with MiXCR, one row per CDR3 protein. The table has fewer than 250,000 distinct CDR3 sequences, about 10% seen once. From germline, CDR1 is MNHEY and CDR2 SVGAGI. The CDR3 has 11 residues. V lost 7 bases, J lost 10 bases, and 11 bases lay in between. V and J are TRBV6-5 and TRBJ2-1, with D unclear. The clonotype comes from a male donor with ankylosing spondylitis or in good health (not recorded which). The sample taken for sequencing was blood, either unsorted or a sorted T cell fraction (not recorded which). CDR3 amino acids: CASTKKGEQFF. The CDR3 coding sequence is TGTGCCAGCACCAAGAAGGGCGAGCAGTTCTTC.